This TCR beta chain was captured by sequencing in a study of T cells expressing NK-cell markers. Study overall: In sorted CD3+CD56+NKG2C+, CD3+CD56+NKG2C- and CD3+CD56-NKG2C+ T cells, TCR beta repertoires were obtained. Eight donors were sequenced, of whom seven were HCMV-seropositive, while the remaining one was HCMV-seronegative.

Study outcomes and limitations: For about six donors, the dominant NKG2C+ clonotypes made up roughly 1.0-7.0% of their CD8+ T cells. The same clonotypes also predominated in the CD3+CD56-NKG2C+ fraction of several donors.

TCRdb reanalyzed the 5' RACE reads, giving one entry per CDR3 protein sequence and no DNA. The ten top clones account for 7.3%, within a sample of some 410,000 distinct CDR3 sequences. Germline CDR1 is SGDLS and CDR2 is YYNGEE. The CDR3 totals 12 residues. As regards this clonotype: Antigen specificity is unknown.

The chain couples TRBV9 to TRBJ2-1; TCRdb selects TRBD1, and the lack of DNA leaves this call unchecked. Sequenced material: blood T cells: a sorted CD56 or NKG2C T cell subset, CD4+ or CD8+ T cells, or bulk PBMC T cells (not recorded which). The receptor was isolated from a woman aged 18-69 years in good health. CDR3 loop: CASSAGQDEQFF.